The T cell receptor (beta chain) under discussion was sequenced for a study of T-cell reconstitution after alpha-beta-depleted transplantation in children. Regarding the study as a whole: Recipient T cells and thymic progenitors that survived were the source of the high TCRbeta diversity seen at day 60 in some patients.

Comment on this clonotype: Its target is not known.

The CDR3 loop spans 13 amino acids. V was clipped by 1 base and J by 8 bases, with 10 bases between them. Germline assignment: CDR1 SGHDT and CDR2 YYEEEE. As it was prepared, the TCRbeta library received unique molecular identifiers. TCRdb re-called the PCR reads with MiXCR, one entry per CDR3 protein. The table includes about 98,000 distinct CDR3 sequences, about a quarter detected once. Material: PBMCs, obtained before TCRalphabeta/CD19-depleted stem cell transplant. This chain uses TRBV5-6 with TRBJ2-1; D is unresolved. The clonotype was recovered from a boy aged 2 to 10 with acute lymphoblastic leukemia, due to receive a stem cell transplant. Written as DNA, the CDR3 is TGTGCCAGCAGCTTGTTAAGGACGGATGAGCAGTTCTTC. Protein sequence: CASSLLRTDEQFF.